This entry lists 7 T cell receptor beta chains sequenced from one sample in a study of OX40 agonist ivuxolimab in advanced cancers. The assay was immunoSEQ multiplex PCR, and TCRdb's table has in-frame clones only and misses some. Of roughly 48,000 clones detected, approximately 87% appear once; the ten largest clones hold 9% to 12%. The material was CD4+ or CD8+ T cells sorted from blood, obtained in a trial of the OX40 agonist ivuxolimab. These receptors all come from an adult with an advanced solid tumor such as melanoma, head and neck, liver or kidney cancer.

The CDR3 nucleotides read TGTGCCAGCATCCCGCGGACAGGGGTAAGCGAGCAGTACTTC. Encoded protein: CASIPRTGVSEQYF. The chain joins TRBV7-9 to TRBJ2-7; 9 positions match TRBD1. The J segment lost 6 bases and the V segment lost 7 bases, leaving 10 bases of the junction unmatched. Looked up from germline, CDR1 is SEHNR and CDR2 is FQNEAQ (reference sequence). The CDR3 consists of 14 residues. The variable domain in full, with the rest retrieved from reference TRBV7-9 and TRBJ2-7, is DTGVSQNPRHKITKRGQNVTFRCDPISEHNRLYWYRQTLGQGPEFLTYFQNEAQLEKSRLLSDRFSAERPKGSFSTLEIQRTEQGDSAMYLCASIPRTGVSEQYFGPGTRLTVT.

V gene TRBV13 combines with J gene TRBJ1-2; no definite D call. There are 14 residues in the CDR3. V dropped 5 bases and J dropped 0 bases, with 10 bases sitting between them. Looked up from germline, CDR1 is PRHDT and CDR2 is FYEKMQ (reference sequence). The CDR3 loop reads CASSLGGTNYGYTF. CDR3 nucleotides: TGTGCCAGCAGCCTGGGCGGCACTAACTATGGCTACACCTTC.

The V call is TRBV4-2, the J call TRBJ1-3, with D hard to call. The length of the CDR3 is 17 residues. The germline V gene has CDR1 LGHNA and CDR2 YNFKEQ. V was pared by 0 bases and J by 0 bases, with 12 bases between. The CDR3 here is CASSQEGDSLSGNTIYF. CDR3 in DNA: TGTGCCAGCAGCCAAGAAGGCGACTCTCTCTCTGGAAACACCATATATTTT.

V and J are TRBV29-1 and TRBJ1-3; D is ambiguous. This CDR3 comprises 14 residues. Germline loops: CDR1 SQVTM, CDR2 ANQGSEA. V was shortened by 6 bases and J by 2 bases, with 14 bases between the two germline ends. CDR3 nucleotides: TGCAGCGTGACCCGACCGGAGGCTGGAAACACCATATATTTT. Protein product: CSVTRPEAGNTIYF.

This clone was counted a few times. The V and J genes are TRBV5-1 and TRBJ2-4; D unresolved. Trimming removed 4 bases at V and 0 bases at J, with 17 bases between. This CDR3 has 17 residues. CDR1 is SGHRS, CDR2 YFSETQ, per germline. For the CDR3, the DNA is TGCGCCAGCAGCCCCCGACCGTCCAGCAGAGCCAAAAACATTCAGTACTTC. This sequence encodes CASSPRPSSRAKNIQYF.

V and J are TRBV21-1 and TRBJ1-1; TRBD1 is the table's D call and was not checked against the DNA. TRBV21-1 is designated a pseudogene. This CDR3 contains 12 residues. The CDR3 DNA follows: TGTGCCAGCAGGCAGGGGAACACTGAAGCTTTCTTT. Amino acids: CASRQGNTEAFF.

The chain joins TRBV6-5 to TRBJ2-1; D unclear. V lost 2 bases and J lost 9, with 14 bases in between. Per germline, CDR1 MNHEY and CDR2 SVGAGI. This CDR3 spans 14 amino acids. CDR3 sequence: CASSYTRKGSEQFF. CDR3 sequence (DNA): TGTGCCAGCAGTTACACGAGGAAGGGCAGTGAGCAGTTCTTC.